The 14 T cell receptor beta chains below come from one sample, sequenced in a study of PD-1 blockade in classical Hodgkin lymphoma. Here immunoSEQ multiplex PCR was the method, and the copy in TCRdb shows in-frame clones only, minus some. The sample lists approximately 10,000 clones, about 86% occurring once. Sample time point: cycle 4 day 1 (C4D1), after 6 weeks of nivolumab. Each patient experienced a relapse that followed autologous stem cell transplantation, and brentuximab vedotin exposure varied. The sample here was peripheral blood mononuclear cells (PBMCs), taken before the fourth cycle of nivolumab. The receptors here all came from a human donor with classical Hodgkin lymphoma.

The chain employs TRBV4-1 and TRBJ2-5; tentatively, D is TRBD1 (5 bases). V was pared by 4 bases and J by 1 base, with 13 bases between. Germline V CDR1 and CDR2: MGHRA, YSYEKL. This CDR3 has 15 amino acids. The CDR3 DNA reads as TGCGCCAGCAGCCTTACCCGGACATTCCAAGAGACCCAGTACTTC. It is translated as CASSLTRTFQETQYF.

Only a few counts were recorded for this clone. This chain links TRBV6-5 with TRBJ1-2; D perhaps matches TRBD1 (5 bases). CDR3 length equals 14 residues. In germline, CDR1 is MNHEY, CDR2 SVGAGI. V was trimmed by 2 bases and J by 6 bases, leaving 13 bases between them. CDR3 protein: CASSYLGPRNGYTF. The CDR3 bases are TGTGCCAGCAGTTACCTGGGACCGAGGAATGGCTACACCTTC.

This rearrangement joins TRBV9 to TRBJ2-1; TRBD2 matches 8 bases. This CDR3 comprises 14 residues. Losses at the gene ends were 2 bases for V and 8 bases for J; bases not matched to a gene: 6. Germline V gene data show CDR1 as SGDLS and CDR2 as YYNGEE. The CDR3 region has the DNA TGTGCCAGCAGCGTGGGACTAGGGGCCGATGAGCAGTTCTTC. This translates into CASSVGLGADEQFF. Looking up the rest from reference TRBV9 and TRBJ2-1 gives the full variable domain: DSGVTQTPKHLITATGQRVTLRCSPRSGDLSVYWYQQSLDQGLQFLIQYYNGEERAKGNILERFSAQQFPDLHSELNLSSLELGDSALYFCASSVGLGADEQFFGPGTRLTVL.

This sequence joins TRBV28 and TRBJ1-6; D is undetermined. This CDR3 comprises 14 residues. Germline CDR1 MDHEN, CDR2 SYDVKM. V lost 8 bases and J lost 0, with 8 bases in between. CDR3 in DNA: TGTGCCAGCTCTCCAAGCTCCTATAATTCACCCCTCCACTTT. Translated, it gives CASSPSSYNSPLHF.

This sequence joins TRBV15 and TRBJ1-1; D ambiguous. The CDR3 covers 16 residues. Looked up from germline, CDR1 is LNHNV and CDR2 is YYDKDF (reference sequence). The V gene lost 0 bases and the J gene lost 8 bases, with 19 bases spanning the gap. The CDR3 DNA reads TGTGCCACCAGCAGAGATCTCAACCTGGGTCGGCGGGAAGCTTTCTTT. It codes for CATSRDLNLGRREAFF.

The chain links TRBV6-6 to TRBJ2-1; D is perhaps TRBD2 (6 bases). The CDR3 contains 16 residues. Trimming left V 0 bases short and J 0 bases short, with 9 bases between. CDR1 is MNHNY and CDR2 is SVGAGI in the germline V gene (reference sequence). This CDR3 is CASSYSEGSSYNEQFF. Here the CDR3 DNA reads TGTGCCAGCAGTTACTCGGAGGGGAGCTCCTACAATGAGCAGTTCTTC.

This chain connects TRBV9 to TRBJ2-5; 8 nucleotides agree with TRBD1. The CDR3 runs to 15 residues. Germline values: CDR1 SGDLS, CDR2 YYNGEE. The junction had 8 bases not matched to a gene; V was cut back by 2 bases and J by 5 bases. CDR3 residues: CASSVLRDRLETQYF. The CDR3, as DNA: TGTGCCAGCAGCGTCCTCCGGGACAGGTTGGAGACCCAGTACTTC.

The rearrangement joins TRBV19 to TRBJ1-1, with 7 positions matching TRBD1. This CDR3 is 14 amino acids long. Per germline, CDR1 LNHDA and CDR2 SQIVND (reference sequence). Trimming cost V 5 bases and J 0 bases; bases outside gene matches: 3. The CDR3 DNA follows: TGTGCCAGTAGTCTCAGGGGGGTGAACACTGAAGCTTTCTTT. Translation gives CASSLRGVNTEAFF.

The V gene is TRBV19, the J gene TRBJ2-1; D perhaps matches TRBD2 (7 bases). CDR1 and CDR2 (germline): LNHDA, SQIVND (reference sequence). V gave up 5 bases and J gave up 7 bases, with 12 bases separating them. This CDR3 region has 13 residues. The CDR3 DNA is TGTGCCAGTAGTTTCAGGGGAGGGAATGAGCAGTTCTTC. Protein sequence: CASSFRGGNEQFF.

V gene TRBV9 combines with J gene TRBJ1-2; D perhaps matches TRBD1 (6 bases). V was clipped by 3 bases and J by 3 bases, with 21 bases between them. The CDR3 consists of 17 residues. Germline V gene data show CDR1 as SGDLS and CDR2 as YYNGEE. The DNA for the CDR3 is TGTGCCAGCAGCGGGGGGGCAGGGCATTCCACGTACTATGGCTACACCTTC. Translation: CASSGGAGHSTYYGYTF.

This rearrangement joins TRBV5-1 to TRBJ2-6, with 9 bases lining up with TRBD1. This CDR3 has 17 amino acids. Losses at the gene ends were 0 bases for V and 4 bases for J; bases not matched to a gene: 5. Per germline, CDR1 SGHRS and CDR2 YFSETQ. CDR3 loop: CASSLEQGAGGANVLTF. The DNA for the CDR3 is TGCGCCAGCAGCTTGGAACAGGGGGCAGGCGGGGCCAACGTCCTGACTTTC.

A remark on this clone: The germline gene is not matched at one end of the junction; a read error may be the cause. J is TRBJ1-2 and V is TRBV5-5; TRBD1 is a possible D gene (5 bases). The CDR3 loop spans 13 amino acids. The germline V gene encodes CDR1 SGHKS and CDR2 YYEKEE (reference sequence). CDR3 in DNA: TGTGCCAGCAGCTTGGCCGGAGGCAGGGTGACGGTCTTC. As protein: CASSLAGGRVTVF.

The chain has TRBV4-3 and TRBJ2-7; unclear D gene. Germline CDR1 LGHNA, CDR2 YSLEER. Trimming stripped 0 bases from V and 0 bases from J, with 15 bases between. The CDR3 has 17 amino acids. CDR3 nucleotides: TGCGCCAGCAGCCAAGATTTGGTGGGTCGGAGCTCCTACGAGCAGTACTTC. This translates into CASSQDLVGRSSYEQYF.

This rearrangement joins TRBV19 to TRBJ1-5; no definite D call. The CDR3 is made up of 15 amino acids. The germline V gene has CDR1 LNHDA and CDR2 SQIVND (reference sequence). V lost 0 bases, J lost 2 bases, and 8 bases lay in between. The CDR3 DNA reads TGTGCCAGTAGTATAGAAGGAAGAGGCAATCAGCCCCAGCATTTT. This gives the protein CASSIEGRGNQPQHF.